A single sample is the source of the 19 T cell receptor beta chains below, sequenced in a study of blood T cell repertoires in COVID-19. Clones were read by immunoSEQ multiplex PCR, and TCRdb kept only the in-frame ones, dropping some. This sample has 180,000 or so clones, with roughly 76% found just once. Sample: peripheral blood. These receptors were collected from a woman aged 35 to 49 with COVID-19, enrolled during active disease.

The V call is TRBV5-1, the J call TRBJ1-6; tentative D call: TRBD1 (5 bases). This CDR3 contains 14 residues. Per germline, CDR1 SGHRS and CDR2 YFSETQ. V gave up 4 bases and J gave up 5 bases, with 10 bases separating them. CDR3: CASSAGQNNSPLHF. The CDR3 DNA is TGCGCCAGCAGCGCAGGGCAGAATAATTCACCCCTCCACTTT.

The count of this clone is one. V is TRBV2 and J is TRBJ2-3; a weak D match, TRBD1 (5 bases). Trimming stripped 8 bases from V and 3 bases from J, with 12 bases between. CDR1 is SNHLY and CDR2 is FYNNEI in the germline V gene. CDR3 size: 13 residues. The DNA of the CDR3 is TGTGCCAGCCAGGGTAGGGTTACAGATACGCAGTATTTT. Protein product: CASQGRVTDTQYF.

The chain recombines TRBV10-2 with TRBJ1-3; D not certain. The CDR3 is 14 amino acids. Germline loops: CDR1 WSHSY, CDR2 SAAADI. The V end lost 4 bases, the J end lost 4 bases, and 11 bases lay between the germline ends. The CDR3 reads CASSGLASGNTIYF. The CDR3 DNA follows: TGCGCCAGCAGTGGTCTAGCCTCGGGAAACACCATATATTTT.

The J gene is TRBJ2-5, the V gene TRBV9, with TRBD1 as a possible D gene (6 bases). Trimming stripped 3 bases from V and 3 bases from J, with 15 bases between. Germline loops: CDR1 SGDLS, CDR2 YYNGEE. This CDR3 is built from 15 residues. Here the CDR3 reads CASSANRDPKETQYF. CDR3 DNA: TGTGCCAGCAGCGCGAACAGGGACCCGAAAGAGACCCAGTACTTC.

The chain combines TRBV28 with TRBJ1-5; D is ambiguous. V was clipped by 2 bases and J by 1 base, with 6 bases between them. Germline V gene sequence: CDR1 MDHEN, CDR2 SYDVKM. The CDR3 length is 14 residues. CDR3 amino acids: CASSLEPSNQPQHF. The CDR3 DNA is TGTGCCAGCAGTTTAGAGCCGAGCAATCAGCCCCAGCATTTT.

This rearrangement joins TRBV11-1 to TRBJ2-1; no reliable D call. V dropped 1 base and J dropped 0 bases, with 7 bases sitting between them. The CDR3 is 15 amino acids. The germline gives CDR1 SGHAT, CDR2 FQDESV (reference sequence). The CDR3 region is CASSLGLSSYNEQFF. In DNA form, the CDR3 reads TGTGCCAGCAGCTTAGGTCTCAGCTCCTACAATGAGCAGTTCTTC.

The chain recombines TRBV4-1 with TRBJ2-5; 8 bases map to TRBD1. Per germline, CDR1 MGHRA and CDR2 YSYEKL. V gave up 5 bases and J gave up 5 bases; unmatched junction bases: 4. CDR3 length: 13 residues. Written as DNA, the CDR3 is TGCGCCAGCAGCGCCGGACAGGGTGAGACCCAGTACTTC. This gives the protein CASSAGQGETQYF.

The V and J genes are TRBV30 and TRBJ2-3; D gene ambiguous. V was clipped by 5 bases and J by 1 base, with 13 bases between them. The CDR3 covers 14 residues. In germline, CDR1 is GTSNPN, CDR2 SVGIG (reference sequence). This CDR3 reads CAWVRAQGTDTQYF. The CDR3 region has the DNA TGTGCCTGGGTTCGAGCCCAGGGCACAGATACGCAGTATTTT.

V gene TRBV2 combines with J gene TRBJ2-3; D might be TRBD2 (6 bases). Trimming left V 8 bases short and J 3 bases short, with 15 bases between. Germline CDR1 SNHLY, CDR2 FYNNEI. The CDR3 has 14 residues. CDR3 coding DNA: TGTGCCAGCGGACGGGAGTTCGGTACAGATACGCAGTATTTT. Translating it yields CASGREFGTDTQYF.

This sequence joins TRBV6-5 and TRBJ1-6; D perhaps matches TRBD1 (6 bases). Trimming took 6 bases from V and 7 from J, leaving 16 bases between them. Germline V CDR1 and CDR2: MNHEY, SVGAGI. The CDR3 has 15 residues. CDR3 residues: CASSRQASNNSPLHF. The CDR3 DNA sequence: TGTGCCAGCAGCCGACAGGCTTCTAACAATTCACCCCTCCACTTT.

The chain combines TRBV3-1 (or the pseudogene TRBV3-2) with TRBJ2-1, with D possibly being TRBD1 (7 bases). The ends were cut back, 1 base at V and 6 bases at J, with 22 bases in the middle. CDR3 length: 18 residues. The V gene's germline CDR1 is LGHDT and CDR2 YNNKEL (reference sequence). CDR3 protein: CASSQGFGRGEQGNEQFF. The CDR3 DNA is TGTGCCAGCAGCCAAGGGTTTGGCAGGGGGGAACAGGGCAATGAGCAGTTCTTC.

The gene calls are TRBV19 and TRBJ2-1; TRBD2 aligns across 7 bases. CDR3 size: 13 residues. In germline, CDR1 is LNHDA, CDR2 SQIVND (reference sequence). V trimming: 4 bases; J trimming: 5 bases; junction bases outside the gene matches: 2. DNA for the CDR3: TGTGCCAGTAGTACTAGCGGAAACAATGAGCAGTTCTTC. Protein: CASSTSGNNEQFF.

This chain's CDR3 is CASSLGAGVTKDTQYF. The CDR3 DNA reads TGTGCCAGCAGTTTAGGGGCAGGAGTTACGAAAGATACGCAGTATTTT. The chain joins TRBV27 to TRBJ2-3, with D possibly TRBD1 on 5 matching bases. The germline V and J ends were trimmed by 2 bases and 5 bases, with 17 bases remaining between them. CDR1 MNHEY and CDR2 SMNVEV come from the germline V gene (reference sequence). The CDR3 sequence is 16 residues long.

This chain uses TRBV2 with TRBJ2-1; TRBD1 might be the D (7 bases). Germline V lookup: CDR1 SNHLY, CDR2 FYNNEI. V lost 2 bases, J lost 5 bases, and 13 bases lay in between. This CDR3 is 15 amino acids long. The CDR3 nucleotides are TGTGCCAGCAGTGAAAGGGGGCGGGGAGACAATGAGCAGTTCTTC. This translates into CASSERGRGDNEQFF.

This chain connects TRBV6-5 to TRBJ2-1; TRBD2 is a possible D gene (5 bases). The CDR3 length is 13 residues. Germline V lookup: CDR1 MNHEY, CDR2 SVGAGI. V was pared by 7 bases and J by 4 bases, with 11 bases between. CDR3 region: CASTTGSYNEQFF. In DNA, the CDR3 is TGTGCCAGCACCACGGGAAGTTACAATGAGCAGTTCTTC.

This rearrangement joins TRBV2 to TRBJ2-5; 9 nucleotides align to TRBD1. Germline-derived CDR1 and CDR2 are SNHLY and FYNNEI. V trimming: 6 bases; J trimming: 6 bases; junction bases outside the gene matches: 8. CDR3 size: 14 residues. The CDR3 nucleotides are TGTGCCAGCAGCACGGGACAGGGAGGGAAGACCCAGTACTTC. Its translation: CASSTGQGGKTQYF.

The CDR3 spells CASTPGDSRSYEQYF. CDR3 nucleotide sequence: TGTGCCAGCACCCCAGGGGACAGTCGTTCCTACGAGCAGTACTTC. V and J are TRBV6-5 and TRBJ2-7, with 7 bases matching TRBD1. Germline V gene data show CDR1 as MNHEY and CDR2 as SVGAGI. This CDR3 comprises 15 residues. The trim removed 7 bases at V and 1 base at J, leaving 10 bases unmatched.

The rearrangement links TRBV5-6 to TRBJ1-1, with unresolved D. Germline assignment: CDR1 SGHDT and CDR2 YYEEEE. V was trimmed by 6 bases and J by 11 bases, leaving 17 bases between them. The CDR3 loop spans 12 amino acids. The CDR3 DNA sequence: TGTGCCAGCACCCTGGGTGGGCGCAAGGCTTTCTTT. Translation gives CASTLGGRKAFF.

In its sample, this clone was seen once. This chain connects TRBV6-5 to TRBJ1-1; TRBD1 is a possible D gene (6 bases). Germline V gene sequence: CDR1 MNHEY, CDR2 SVGAGI. The CDR3 has 15 amino acids. V was shortened by 3 bases and J by 3 bases, with 14 bases between the two germline ends. CDR3 protein: CASSYQGGGHTEAFF. The CDR3 nucleotides are TGTGCCAGCAGTTATCAAGGGGGGGGCCACACTGAAGCTTTCTTT.